This T cell receptor beta chain was sequenced in a study of T cell responses to AZD1222 COVID-19 vaccine. Sequencing was performed with immunoSEQ multiplex PCR; in TCRdb, only in-frame clones are kept and a portion is missing. The sample shows more than 80,000 clones, 80% to 90% of them seen only once. CDR1 and CDR2 (germline): SNHLY, FYNNEI. Deletions cut 4 bases from V and 7 bases from J, with 13 bases between. CDR3 length equals 14 residues. The chain has TRBV2 and TRBJ2-2; tentative D call: TRBD2 (5 bases). Sample: peripheral blood, taken on day 0 of AZD1222 vaccination. This TCR was recovered from an adult in good health. CDR3 coding DNA: TGTGCCAGCAGTGTACTAGTAGGCGGCGGGGAGCTGTTTTTT. Protein product: CASSVLVGGGELFF.